A single T cell receptor beta chain is shown here with its context. Assay: immunoSEQ multiplex PCR; the TCRdb copy retains only in-frame clones and omits some. The sample carries about 41,000 clones, 80% to 90% recorded once. The sample originates from a study of T cell changes during pregnancy in multiple sclerosis. The trim removed 4 bases at V and 3 bases at J, leaving 9 bases unmatched. In germline, CDR1 is SGDLS, CDR2 YYNGEE. The CDR3 sequence is 17 residues long. The rearrangement uses TRBV9 and TRBJ2-2, with 10 bases fitting TRBD1. Sequencing used peripheral blood, obtained in the first trimester of pregnancy. The receptor was isolated from a female donor in good health, enrolled as a control in a pregnancy study. DNA of the CDR3: TGTGCCAGCAGCCTCACCCGACAGGGGGCGGACACCGGGGAGCTGTTTTTT. Encoded protein: CASSLTRQGADTGELFF.